This T cell receptor (beta chain) is drawn from a study of CD8 T cells in Susac syndrome. Reverse transcription used roughly 0.5 to 1 ug RNA and random hexamers. TCRdb redid the calling of the immunoSEQ multiplex PCR reads with MiXCR, one entry per CDR3 protein. The profile covers 250,000 to 300,000 distinct CDR3 sequences, with about nine tenths appearing a single time and around 0.18% taken by the ten largest. V dropped 4 bases and J dropped 3; count of bases not matched to a gene: 2. Germline values: CDR1 SGHNT, CDR2 YYREEE (reference sequence). The CDR3 totals 14 residues. Sequenced: CD8+ T cells from PBMCs. The clonotype was recovered from a human donor with multiple sclerosis. V and J are TRBV5-4 and TRBJ2-2; TRBD2 agrees at 8 bases. The CDR3 region is CASSQTSDTGELFF. The CDR3 region has the DNA TGTGCCAGCAGCCAGACTAGCGACACCGGGGAGCTGTTTTTT.